A single sample is the source of the 26 T cell receptor beta chains below, sequenced in a study of cytomegalovirus exposure and HLA in healthy donors. The PCR was carried out with 60 Vbeta primers and 13 Jbeta primers. Repertoires were generated with immunoSEQ multiplex PCR, while TCRdb's copy carries only in-frame clones and drops some. The sample holds about 160,000 clones, around 76% seen once. The sample consisted of PBMCs. The receptor source for this set is a girl aged 10-17 years in good health and CMV-seropositive.

The genes are TRBV6-1 and TRBJ1-1; weak D call: TRBD1 (5 bases). Germline V CDR1 and CDR2: MNHNS, SASEGT. Trimming pared 4 bases from V and 3 bases from J, leaving 12 bases between. The CDR3 spans 14 residues. CDR3 sequence (DNA): TGTGCCAGCAGTGCCACGGGGGTGGACACTGAAGCTTTCTTT. Translating it yields CASSATGVDTEAFF.

The rearrangement links TRBV7-9 to TRBJ1-2; weak D call: TRBD1 (6 bases). The germline CDR1 and CDR2 sequences are SEHNR and FQNEAQ (reference sequence). The CDR3 extends over 14 amino acids. The V and J ends lost 3 bases and 6 bases respectively, with 14 bases between them. The CDR3 spells CASSFSTGFNGYTF. CDR3 nucleotides: TGTGCCAGCAGCTTCTCGACAGGATTCAATGGCTACACCTTC.

This chain connects TRBV28 to TRBJ2-7; TRBD1 matches 7 bases. The germline CDR1 and CDR2 sequences are MDHEN and SYDVKM. The CDR3 contains 13 residues. CDR3 DNA: TGTGCGGTTGAGGGGGCGAAAACCTACGAGCAGTACTTC. Encoded protein: CAVEGAKTYEQYF.

The chain links TRBV5-1 to TRBJ2-4; D perhaps matches TRBD1 (6 bases). CDR1 SGHRS and CDR2 YFSETQ come from the germline V gene. V lost 5 bases and J 0 bases, leaving 15 bases between the germline ends. This CDR3 comprises 16 residues. The CDR3 is CASRSIQGVAKNIQYF. The CDR3, as DNA: TGCGCCAGCAGGTCGATACAGGGAGTAGCCAAAAACATTCAGTACTTC.

The V and J genes are TRBV7-2 and TRBJ1-2; 11 nucleotides align to TRBD1. V shed 3 bases and J 6 bases; nucleotides not matched to a gene: 9. The CDR3 totals 16 residues. Germline values: CDR1 SGHTA, CDR2 FQGNSA. CDR3 DNA: TGTGCCAGCAGCTTCGCCGGGACAGGGGGGATCCATGGCTACACCTTC. It encodes CASSFAGTGGIHGYTF. Based on the CDR3 plus reference TRBV7-2 and TRBJ1-2, the full variable domain is GAGVSQSPSNKVTEKGKDVELRCDPISGHTALYWYRQSLGQGLEFLIYFQGNSAPDKSGLPSDRFSAERTGGSVSTLTIQRTQQEDSAVYLCASSFAGTGGIHGYTFGSGTRLTVV.

The chain uses TRBV27 and TRBJ2-5, with D possibly being TRBD1 (5 bases). Germline assignment: CDR1 MNHEY and CDR2 SMNVEV (reference sequence). With 6 bases removed from V and 5 bases from J, the gap between germline ends came to 19 bases. This CDR3 region has 15 residues. The CDR3 is CASSLRPGRVETQYF. The CDR3 DNA sequence: TGTGCCAGCAGCTTAAGGCCCGGCAGGGTGGAGACCCAGTACTTC.

In this sample, this clone turned up once. This chain joins TRBV4-3 and TRBJ1-5; TRBD1 aligns across 9 bases. Germline loops: CDR1 LGHNA, CDR2 YSLEER. The length of the CDR3 is 17 residues. The ends lost 0 bases at V and 4 bases at J; junction bases unmatched: 7. The CDR3 is CASSQDLRDRGNQPQHF. The DNA for the CDR3 is TGCGCCAGCAGCCAAGATCTAAGAGACAGGGGGAATCAGCCCCAGCATTTT.

The gene calls are TRBV7-2 and TRBJ2-1; D possibly corresponds to TRBD2 (6 bases). CDR1 and CDR2 (germline): SGHTA, FQGNSA. CDR3 length equals 13 residues. V shed 3 bases and J shed 8 bases, with 11 bases lying between them. The CDR3 spells CASSLGGADEQFF. The CDR3 DNA reads as TGTGCCAGCAGCTTGGGGGGAGCTGATGAGCAGTTCTTC.

The V and J genes are TRBV7-9 and TRBJ2-1, with D uncertain. CDR3 length: 16 amino acids. Germline V lookup: CDR1 SEHNR, CDR2 FQNEAQ (reference sequence). The V and J ends lost 7 bases and 0 bases respectively, with 16 bases between them. The CDR3 DNA sequence: TGTGCCAGCACCCCCTCCGAGGCCTTCTCCTACAATGAGCAGTTCTTC. Translating it yields CASTPSEAFSYNEQFF.

The chain couples TRBV4-2 to TRBJ2-7; TRBD2 matches 8 bases. CDR3 size: 15 residues. Germline V gene lookup returns CDR1 LGHNA and CDR2 YNFKEQ. V was clipped by 3 bases and J by 4 bases; unmatched bases: 8. CDR3 region: CASSQPGREAYEQYF. The CDR3, as DNA: TGTGCCAGCAGCCAGCCAGGGCGGGAGGCTTACGAGCAGTACTTC.

The chain links TRBV29-1 to TRBJ2-1; no reliable D call. There are 15 residues in the CDR3. Germline CDR1 is SQVTM and CDR2 is ANQGSEA. V was cut by 3 bases and J by 2 bases, with 14 bases left in between. Here the CDR3 reads CSVEGLSETYNEQFF. The CDR3, as DNA: TGCAGCGTTGAGGGCCTATCAGAGACCTACAATGAGCAGTTCTTC.

This clone was seen just once. The J gene is TRBJ2-1, the V gene TRBV7-3; 9 bases are shared with TRBD2. Germline V gene sequence: CDR1 SGHTA, CDR2 FQGTGA. This CDR3 has 15 amino acids. Trimming cost V 2 bases and J 10 bases; bases outside gene matches: 9. The CDR3 here is CASSLLGGRATEQFF. CDR3 coding DNA: TGTGCCAGCAGCTTACTCGGCGGGAGGGCAACAGAGCAGTTCTTC.

The chain has TRBV19 and TRBJ2-1; the D gene is possibly TRBD2 (5 bases). Germline V gene lookup returns CDR1 LNHDA and CDR2 SQIVND (reference sequence). The ends were cut back, 2 bases at V and 7 bases at J, with 15 bases in the middle. The CDR3 sequence is 15 residues long. DNA of the CDR3: TGTGCCAGTAGTATAATAGCGCTTGGTTGGAATGAGCAGTTCTTC. This translates into CASSIIALGWNEQFF.

This chain joins TRBV13 and TRBJ2-7, with 7 bases fitting TRBD1. Germline CDR1 reads PRHDT; CDR2 reads FYEKMQ (reference sequence). Trimming took 4 bases from V and 5 from J; bases not matched to a gene: 14. This CDR3 region has 16 residues. In nucleotides, the CDR3 is TGTGCCAGCAGCTCCCTTAAAGTCAGGGGGATTGACGAGCAGTACTTC. It translates to CASSSLKVRGIDEQYF.

The chain combines TRBV13 with TRBJ1-1; 9 bases match TRBD1. Germline CDR1 is PRHDT and CDR2 is FYEKMQ (reference sequence). V lost 5 bases and J lost 4; bases outside the gene matches: 8. The length of the CDR3 is 15 residues. The CDR3 loop reads CASSQADRGGTEAFF. CDR3 in DNA: TGTGCCAGCAGCCAGGCGGACAGGGGTGGCACTGAAGCTTTCTTT. The entire variable domain, with the rest obtained from reference TRBV13 and TRBJ1-1, is as follows: AAGVIQSPRHLIKEKRETATLKCYPIPRHDTVYWYQQGPGQDPQFLISFYEKMQSDKGSIPDRFSAQQFSDYHSELNMSSLELGDSALYFCASSQADRGGTEAFFGQGTRLTVV.

The gene calls are TRBV11-3 and TRBJ1-1; D not certain. Trimming shortened V by 2 bases and J by 6 bases, and 10 bases separated the two germline ends. Germline CDR1 and CDR2: SGHNT and YENEEA. The CDR3 length is 13 residues. The CDR3 sequence is CASSLNQASEAFF. The CDR3 DNA sequence: TGTGCCAGCAGCTTAAATCAGGCGTCTGAAGCTTTCTTT.

This clone was observed once. The J gene is TRBJ1-2, the V gene TRBV2; tentatively, D is TRBD1 (6 bases). The V end lost 2 bases, the J end lost 2 bases, and 12 bases lay between the germline ends. Germline CDR1 SNHLY, CDR2 FYNNEI. The CDR3 loop spans 15 amino acids. The CDR3 loop reads CASSESVDRNYGYTF. Written as DNA, the CDR3 is TGTGCCAGCAGTGAATCGGTGGACAGAAACTATGGCTACACCTTC.

This chain joins TRBV18 and TRBJ1-1; TRBD1 is a possible D gene (5 bases). V was cut by 2 bases and J by 4 bases, with 14 bases left in between. Germline V gene data show CDR1 as KGHSH and CDR2 as LQKENI. CDR3 length equals 15 residues. CDR3 DNA sequence: TGTGCCAGCTCACCATGGGCAGGGACTACCACTGAAGCTTTCTTT. Its protein is CASSPWAGTTTEAFF.

This clone occurred once. This chain links TRBV6-4 with TRBJ2-2; 8 positions agree with TRBD2. There are 14 residues in the CDR3. The germline CDR1 and CDR2 sequences are MRHNA and SNTAGT. V shed 5 bases and J 6 bases; nucleotides not matched to a gene: 5. The CDR3 DNA is TGTGCCAGCAGTTTGGCGGGAGGCTCCGGGGAGCTGTTTTTT. This gives the protein CASSLAGGSGELFF.

J is TRBJ1-5 and V is TRBV18, with D tentatively TRBD1 (6 bases). Deletions cut 1 base from V and 1 base from J, with 8 bases between. The CDR3 covers 15 residues. The germline V gene has CDR1 KGHSH and CDR2 LQKENI. The CDR3 is CASSPQRGSNQPQHF. The CDR3 DNA reads TGTGCCAGCTCACCACAAAGGGGGAGCAATCAGCCCCAGCATTTT. Variable domain in full (rest from reference TRBV18 and TRBJ1-5): NAGVMQNPRHLVRRRGQEARLRCSPMKGHSHVYWYRQLPEEGLKFMVYLQKENIIDESGMPKERFSAEFPKEGPSILRIQQVVRGDSAAYFCASSPQRGSNQPQHFGDGTRLSIL.

The CDR3 sequence is CATLRLAGGIATQYF. In nucleotides, the CDR3 is TGTGCTACCCTACGCCTAGCGGGAGGGATCGCGACCCAGTACTTC. The rearrangement links TRBV7-8 to TRBJ2-5; 12 bases match TRBD2. The CDR3 is 15 amino acids. Germline V gene lookup returns CDR1 SGHVS and CDR2 FQNEAQ. The full variable domain, its missing parts supplied by reference TRBV7-8 and TRBJ2-5, is GAGVSQSPRYKVAKRGQDVALRCDPISGHVSLFWYQQALGQGPEFLTYFQNEAQLDKSGLPSDRFFAERPEGSVSTLKIQRTQQEDSAVYLCATLRLAGGIATQYFGPGTRLLVL.

This clone was recorded a few times. The chain couples TRBV27 to TRBJ1-1, with D perhaps TRBD1 (6 bases). The V gene's germline CDR1 is MNHEY and CDR2 SMNVEV (reference sequence). This CDR3 comprises 15 residues. With 7 bases removed from V and 1 base from J, the gap between germline ends came to 16 bases. The CDR3, as DNA: TGTGCCAGCAAACATACCGGGACACGGAACACTGAAGCTTTCTTT. This codes for CASKHTGTRNTEAFF.

This sequence joins TRBV12-5 and TRBJ1-3; 9 bases agree with TRBD1. Per germline, CDR1 LGHNT and CDR2 FRNRAP. The CDR3 loop spans 15 amino acids. Trimming took 6 bases from V and 6 from J; bases not matched to a gene: 9. For the CDR3, the DNA is TGTGCTAGTGGAGGGACAGGGACTATCAAAAACACCATATATTTT. Translation: CASGGTGTIKNTIYF.

V and J are TRBV29-1 and TRBJ2-3; 8 nucleotides agree with TRBD1. Germline V gene lookup returns CDR1 SQVTM and CDR2 ANQGSEA. The length of the CDR3 is 12 residues. V dropped 5 bases and J dropped 4; count of bases not matched to a gene: 2. The DNA for the CDR3 is TGCAGCGTTTGGACAGGGCCAGATACGCAGTATTTT. It translates to CSVWTGPDTQYF.

The CDR3, as DNA: TGTGCCACCAGCAGAGGGGGTGAGGGACAAGAGACCCAGTACTTC. Its translation: CATSRGGEGQETQYF. The J gene is TRBJ2-5, the V gene TRBV15; TRBD2 might be the D (5 bases). The CDR3 spans 15 residues. Looked up from germline, CDR1 is LNHNV and CDR2 is YYDKDF (reference sequence). V was pared by 1 base and J by 2 bases, with 11 bases between.

The chain carries TRBV7-9 and TRBJ1-1; D uncertain. Germline V gene data show CDR1 as SEHNR and CDR2 as FQNEAQ (reference sequence). CDR3 size: 13 residues. The germline V and J ends were trimmed by 0 bases and 6 bases, with 8 bases remaining between them. CDR3 protein: CASSLAPPAEAFF. CDR3 DNA: TGTGCCAGCAGCTTAGCCCCTCCAGCTGAAGCTTTCTTT.